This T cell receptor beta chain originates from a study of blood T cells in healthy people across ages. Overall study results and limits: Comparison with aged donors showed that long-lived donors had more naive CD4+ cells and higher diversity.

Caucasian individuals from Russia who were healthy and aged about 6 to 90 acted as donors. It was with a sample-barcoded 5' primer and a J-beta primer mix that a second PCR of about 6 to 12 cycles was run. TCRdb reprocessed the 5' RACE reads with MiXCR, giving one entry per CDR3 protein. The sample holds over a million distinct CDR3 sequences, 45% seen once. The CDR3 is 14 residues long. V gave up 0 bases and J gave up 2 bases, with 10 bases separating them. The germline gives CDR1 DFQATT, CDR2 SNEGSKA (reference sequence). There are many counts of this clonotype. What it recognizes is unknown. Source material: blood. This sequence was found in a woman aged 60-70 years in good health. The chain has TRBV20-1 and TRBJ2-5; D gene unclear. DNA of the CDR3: TGCAGTGCTAGAGATAGCTACGGACAAGAGACCCAGTACTTC. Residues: CSARDSYGQETQYF.